In this sample, the clone carrying this TCR beta chain turned up many times. 5'RACE with 10-nucleotide random UMIs generated the cDNA. TCRdb independently ran MiXCR on the 5' RACE reads; one entry per CDR3 protein. The sample comprises around 13,000 distinct CDR3 sequences, approximately 7.7% of which are singletons, and roughly a quarter rests with the top ten. The data belong to a study of neurological immune-mediated disorders. Input was roughly 1 million sorted T cells, either CD4+ or CD8+. CDR1 is PRHDT and CDR2 is FYEKMQ in the germline V gene (reference sequence). With V trimmed by 5 bases and J by 8 bases, 9 bases remained unmatched. The CDR3 has 15 amino acids.

The chain uses TRBV13 and TRBJ2-1, with 10 bases aligning to TRBD1. The sequence derives from a middle-aged woman in good health. The source material was CD8+ T cells from blood. This chain's CDR3 is CASSDRDRGGDEQFF. The CDR3 nucleotides read TGTGCCAGCAGCGACCGGGACAGGGGTGGCGATGAGCAGTTCTTC.